Detailed here is one T cell receptor beta chain. The sample is drawn from a study of blood T cell repertoires in COVID-19. Turning to the study itself: From the United States, Italy and Spain came samples of acute and convalescent COVID-19. Sources were T cells, B-cell-depleted T cells, or PBMCs; the material itself was cDNA or gDNA.

Trimming pared 4 bases from V and 5 bases from J, leaving 19 bases between. Germline assignment: CDR1 SGHRS and CDR2 YFSETQ. This CDR3 region has 16 residues. Per the study methods: Reference gene primer amplification gave estimated nucleated cell counts. Profiled with immunoSEQ multiplex PCR; TCRdb holds only in-frame clones, not every one. Clone size and the V and J calls come from that table; the DNA yielded D and trimming. The sample holds 60,000 to 75,000 clones, 87% seen once. Patients in Seattle were enrolled during active infection, then followed longitudinally. This chain uses TRBV5-1 with TRBJ2-1, with D perhaps TRBD2 (6 bases). The receptor was derived from a woman in her fifties or sixties with COVID-19, enrolled during active disease. What was sequenced was peripheral blood. CDR3 region: CASSDSGEKSNNEQFF. The CDR3 DNA is TGCGCCAGCAGCGATTCGGGGGAGAAGTCGAACAATGAGCAGTTCTTC.